This entry concerns a single T cell receptor beta chain. Its antigen is not identified. Germline V gene lookup returns CDR1 MGHRA and CDR2 YSYEKL. V shed 1 base, J shed 2 bases, and the junction held 8 bases outside the gene matches. The CDR3 contains 17 residues. This entry comes from a study of cytomegalovirus exposure and HLA in healthy donors. General study points: Follow-up analysis seemed to connect common viral pathogens with several of the most significant clusters identified. V- and J-gene trimming in TCR beta was tied to a missense DCLRE1C variant by an analysis performed later. With further analysis later on, most CMV-associated TCR beta chains appeared HLA-restricted.

13 Jbeta primers and 60 Vbeta primers were used for the PCR. Sequenced by immunoSEQ multiplex PCR; TCRdb stores in-frame clones only, minus some. The sample holds 250,000 to 350,000 clones, 80% to 90% seen once. The chain employs TRBV4-1 and TRBJ1-5; 7 bases line up with TRBD1. The sequence derives from a man aged 35 to 55 in good health and CMV-seropositive. Sequencing was carried out using PBMCs. CDR3 in DNA: TGCGCCAGCAGCCAAGTATTGCAGGGGGGCGGCAATCAGCCCCAGCATTTT. As protein: CASSQVLQGGGNQPQHF.